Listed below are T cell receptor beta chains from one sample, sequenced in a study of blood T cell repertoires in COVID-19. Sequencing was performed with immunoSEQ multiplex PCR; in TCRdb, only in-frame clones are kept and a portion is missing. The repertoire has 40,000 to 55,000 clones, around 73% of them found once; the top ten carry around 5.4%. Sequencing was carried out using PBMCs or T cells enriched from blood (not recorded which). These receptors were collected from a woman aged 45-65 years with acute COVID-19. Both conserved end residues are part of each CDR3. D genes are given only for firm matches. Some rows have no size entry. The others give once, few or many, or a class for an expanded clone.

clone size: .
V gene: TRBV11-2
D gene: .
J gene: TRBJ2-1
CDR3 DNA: TGTGCCAGCAGCTTAGCCCCAGGGAAGGCCTACAATGAGCAGTTCTTC
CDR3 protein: CASSLAPGKAYNEQFF

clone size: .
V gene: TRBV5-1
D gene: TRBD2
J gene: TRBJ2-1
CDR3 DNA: TGCGCCAGCATGACTAGCGGGCTCTCCTACAATGAGCAGTTCTTC
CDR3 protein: CASMTSGLSYNEQFF

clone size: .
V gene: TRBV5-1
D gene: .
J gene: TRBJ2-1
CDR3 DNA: TGCGCCAGCAGCACGACAGGATACAATGAGCAGTTCTTC
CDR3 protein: CASSTTGYNEQFF

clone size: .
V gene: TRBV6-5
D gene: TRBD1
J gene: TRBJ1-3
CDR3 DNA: TGTGCCAGCAGTTCCACAGGGGGCTCTGGAAACACCATATATTTT
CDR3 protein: CASSSTGGSGNTIYF

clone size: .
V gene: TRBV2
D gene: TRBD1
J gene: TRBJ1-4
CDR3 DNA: TGTGCCACCGGCCGGGACAGGGGAAATGAAAAACTGTTTTTT
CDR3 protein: CATGRDRGNEKLFF

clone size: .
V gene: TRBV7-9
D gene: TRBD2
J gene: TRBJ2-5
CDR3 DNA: TGTGCCAGCAGCTTACGGACTAGCGCTGTAGAGACCCAGTACTTC
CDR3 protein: CASSLRTSAVETQYF

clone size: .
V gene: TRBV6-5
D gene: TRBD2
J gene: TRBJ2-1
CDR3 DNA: TGTGCCAGCAGCTACACACCTAGCGGGGGGCGGGATGAGCAGTTCTTC
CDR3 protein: CASSYTPSGGRDEQFF

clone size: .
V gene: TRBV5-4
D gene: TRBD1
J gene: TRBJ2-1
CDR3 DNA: TGTGCCAGCAGGCAGACAGGGGGCTGGCTAGGTAGGAACAATGAGCAGTTCTTC
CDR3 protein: CASRQTGGWLGRNNEQFF

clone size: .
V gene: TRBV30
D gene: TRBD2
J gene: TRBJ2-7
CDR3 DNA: TGTGCCTGGCGCCGCCTAGCGGGGTCCTACGAGCAGTACTTC
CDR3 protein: CAWRRLAGSYEQYF

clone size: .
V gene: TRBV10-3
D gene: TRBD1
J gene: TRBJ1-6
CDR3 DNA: TGTGCCCTCGGGGGGACAGGGGGTTCACCCCTCCACTTT
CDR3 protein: CALGGTGGSPLHF

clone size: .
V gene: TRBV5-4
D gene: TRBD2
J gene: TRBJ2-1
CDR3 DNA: TGTGCCAGCAGACCCAGGACTAGCGGGGGGCGTGGTGAGCAGTTCTTC
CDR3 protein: CASRPRTSGGRGEQFF

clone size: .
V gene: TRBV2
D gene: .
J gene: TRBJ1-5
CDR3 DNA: TGTGCCAGCAGAGACTCAGGGTTGAGCAATCAGCCCCAGCATTTT
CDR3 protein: CASRDSGLSNQPQHF

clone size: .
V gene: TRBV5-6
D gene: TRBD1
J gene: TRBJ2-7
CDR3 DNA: TGTGCCAGCAGCTTCTTCCCGGGACAGGGGTACGAGCAGTACTTC
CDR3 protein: CASSFFPGQGYEQYF

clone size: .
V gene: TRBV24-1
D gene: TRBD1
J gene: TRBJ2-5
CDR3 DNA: TGTGCCACCAGTGGCCACGCTCGGGACAGCCAAGAGACCCAGTACTTC
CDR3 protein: CATSGHARDSQETQYF

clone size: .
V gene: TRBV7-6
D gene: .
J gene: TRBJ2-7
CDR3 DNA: TGTGCCAGCAGCTTAGGGCCGCCAGGCGAGCAGTACTTC
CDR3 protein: CASSLGPPGEQYF

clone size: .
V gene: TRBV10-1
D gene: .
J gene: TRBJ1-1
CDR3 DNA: TGCGCCAGCAGTCCGAAGGGGGAAACTGAAGCTTTCTTT
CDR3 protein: CASSPKGETEAFF

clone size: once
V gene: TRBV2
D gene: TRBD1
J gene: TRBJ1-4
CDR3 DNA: TGTGCCAGCAAAGGGACAGGGAATGAAAAACTGTTTTTT
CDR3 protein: CASKGTGNEKLFF

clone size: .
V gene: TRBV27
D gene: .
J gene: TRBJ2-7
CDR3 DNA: TGTGCCAGCAGTTTATCGAAGAGCTCCTACGAGCAGTACTTC
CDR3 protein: CASSLSKSSYEQYF

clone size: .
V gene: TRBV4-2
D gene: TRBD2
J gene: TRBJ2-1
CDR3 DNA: TGTGCCAGCAGCCAAGATAACTTAGCGGGGGGCTACAATGAGCAGTTCTTC
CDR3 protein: CASSQDNLAGGYNEQFF

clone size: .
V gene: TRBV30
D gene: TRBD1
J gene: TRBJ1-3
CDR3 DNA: TGTGCCTCAACCCGGGACAGGGCCTCTGGAAACACCATATATTTT
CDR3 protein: CASTRDRASGNTIYF

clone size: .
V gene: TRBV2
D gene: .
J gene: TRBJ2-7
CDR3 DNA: TGTGCCAGCAGGTTATTAGACAGTTTTTACTACGAGCAGTACTTC
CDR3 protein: CASRLLDSFYYEQYF

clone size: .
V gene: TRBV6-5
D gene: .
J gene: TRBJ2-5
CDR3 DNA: TGTGCCAGCAGTTACTCGTCAGGGTCGGGAGAGACCCAGTACTTC
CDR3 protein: CASSYSSGSGETQYF

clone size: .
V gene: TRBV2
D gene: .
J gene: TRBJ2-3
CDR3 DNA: TGTGCCAGCAGTGCCCCTCCCACTAGCACAGATACGCAGTATTTT
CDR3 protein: CASSAPPTSTDTQYF

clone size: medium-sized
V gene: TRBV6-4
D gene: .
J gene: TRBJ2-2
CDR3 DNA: TGTGCCAGCAGCCGGACACCGAACACCGGGGAGCTGTTTTTT
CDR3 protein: CASSRTPNTGELFF

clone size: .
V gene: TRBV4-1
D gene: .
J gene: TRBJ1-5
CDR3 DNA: TGCGCCAGCAGCCTGAGGGAAAATCAGCCCCAGCATTTT
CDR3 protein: CASSLRENQPQHF

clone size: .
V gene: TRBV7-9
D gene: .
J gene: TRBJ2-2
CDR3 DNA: TGTGCCAGCAGTACACAGGGAGCGAACACCGGGGAGCTGTTTTTT
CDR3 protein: CASSTQGANTGELFF

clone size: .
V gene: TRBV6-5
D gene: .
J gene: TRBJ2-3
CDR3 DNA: TGTGCCAGCAGTTACGAGGGCCGCACAGATACGCAGTATTTT
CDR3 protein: CASSYEGRTDTQYF

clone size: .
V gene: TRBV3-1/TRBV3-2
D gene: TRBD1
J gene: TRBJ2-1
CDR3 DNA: TGTGCCAGCAGCCAAGGAGGGGGCACCTACAATGAGCAGTTCTTC
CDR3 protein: CASSQGGGTYNEQFF

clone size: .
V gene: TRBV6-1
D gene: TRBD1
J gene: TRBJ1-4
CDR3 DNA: TGTGCCAGCAGTGAGGGACAGGGGAGTAGTGAAAAACTGTTTTTT
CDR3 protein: CASSEGQGSSEKLFF

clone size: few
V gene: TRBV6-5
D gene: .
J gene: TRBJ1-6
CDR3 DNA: TGTGCCAGCAGAGCAGACAGGAATTCACCCCTCCACTTT
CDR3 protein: CASRADRNSPLHF

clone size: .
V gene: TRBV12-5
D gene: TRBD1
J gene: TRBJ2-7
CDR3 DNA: TGTGCTAGTGGTTTGGACAGGGGAGAGCAGTACTTC
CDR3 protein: CASGLDRGEQYF